Each of the 18 T cell receptor beta chains below was sequenced from the same sample in a study of T cells in Graves' hyperthyroidism and ophthalmopathy. Amplified TCR beta CDR3 regions came from RNA transcripts. TCR CDR3 underwent first-round RT-PCR with the HTBI primer set. TCRdb reprocessed the multiplex PCR reads with MiXCR, giving one entry per CDR3 protein. The repertoire holds 600,000 to 900,000 distinct CDR3 sequences, about a sixth seen once, with under 9.5% in the top ten. The sequencing input was blood. The source of these receptors is a man aged 18 to 35 with Graves' hyperthyroidism.

The table lists this clonotype with a few counts. The chain has TRBV2 and TRBJ2-4; D ambiguous. The CDR3 runs to 15 residues. Trimming took off 2 bases at V and 0 bases at J, with 8 bases between the two ends. The germline V gene has CDR1 SNHLY and CDR2 FYNNEI. The CDR3 here is CASSENAVAKNIQYF. CDR3 DNA: TGTGCCAGCAGTGAAAACGCAGTAGCCAAAAACATTCAGTACTTC.

The chain joins TRBV20-1 to TRBJ1-5; unclear D gene. CDR3 size: 14 residues. Per the germline V gene, CDR1 is DFQATT and CDR2 is SNEGSKA (reference sequence). V gave up 2 bases and J gave up 0 bases, with 8 bases separating them. In nucleotides, the CDR3 is TGCAGTGCTAGATTCGGAGTTAGCAATCAGCCCCAGCATTTT. Amino acids: CSARFGVSNQPQHF.

In this sample, this clonotype turned up many times. The CDR3 nucleotides are TGTGCCAGCAGCCCAGACGGACAGGGTCTGGGCTCCTACGAGCAGTACTTC. As protein: CASSPDGQGLGSYEQYF. The chain carries TRBV3-1 and TRBJ2-7; TRBD1 matches 8 bases. Germline CDR1 LGHDT, CDR2 YNNKEL (reference sequence). V shed 4 bases, J shed 0 bases, and the junction held 11 bases outside the gene matches. The CDR3 sequence is 17 residues long.

The chain joins TRBV29-1 to TRBJ1-1, with 9 nucleotides matching TRBD1. The CDR3 runs to 16 residues. Germline V lookup: CDR1 SQVTM, CDR2 ANQGSEA. The V and J ends lost 0 bases and 6 bases, in that order; junction bases with no gene match: 11. The DNA of the CDR3 is TGCAGCGTTGAAGATCCTTATATTAGGACAGGGGCTGAAGCTTTCTTT. Its translation is CSVEDPYIRTGAEAFF.

The V call is TRBV4-1, the J call TRBJ1-6, with D possibly TRBD1 on 6 matching bases. The length of the CDR3 is 17 residues. The germline CDR1 and CDR2 sequences are MGHRA and YSYEKL. Trimming cost V 0 bases and J 7 bases, with 16 bases left between them. CDR3 sequence: CASSQERVGQGNSPLHF. The CDR3 nucleotides read TGCGCCAGCAGCCAAGAACGGGTGGGCCAGGGGAATTCACCCCTCCACTTT.

A few counts support this clonotype. The V and J genes are TRBV30 and TRBJ2-7; a weak D match, TRBD1 (6 bases). CDR3 length: 13 amino acids. The V end lost 3 bases, the J end lost 3 bases, and 12 bases lay between the germline ends. Per germline, CDR1 GTSNPN and CDR2 SVGIG (reference sequence). The CDR3 DNA follows: TGTGCCTGGAGGGGCGACAGGAGCTACGAGCAGTACTTC. Translated: CAWRGDRSYEQYF.

This chain uses TRBV6-1 with TRBJ1-4, with D maybe TRBD1 (5 bases). V dropped 4 bases and J dropped 9 bases, with 15 bases sitting between them. The germline gives CDR1 MNHNS, CDR2 SASEGT. This CDR3 contains 14 residues. CDR3 DNA sequence: TGTGCCAGCAGTGCCGGGACCCATAAGAAAAAACTGTTTTTT. It encodes CASSAGTHKKKLFF.

This rearrangement joins TRBV29-1 to TRBJ2-7; 13 nucleotides match TRBD2. The V and J ends lost 6 bases and 0 bases, in that order; junction bases with no gene match: 8. CDR1 is SQVTM, CDR2 ANQGSEA, per germline. The CDR3 covers 16 residues. This chain's CDR3 is CSVLGLAGQISYEQYF. CDR3 nucleotides: TGCAGCGTCCTGGGACTAGCGGGACAGATCTCCTACGAGCAGTACTTC.

At least ten counts were recorded for this clonotype. The rearrangement joins TRBV11-2 to TRBJ2-1; 8 bases map to TRBD2. This CDR3 is 15 amino acids long. Trimming cost V 6 bases and J 6 bases; bases outside gene matches: 10. Germline V gene sequence: CDR1 SGHAT, CDR2 FQNNGV. The CDR3 DNA follows: TGTGCCAGCAGTTTAACTAGCGGAATCCCCAATGAGCAGTTCTTC. It translates to CASSLTSGIPNEQFF.

This clonotype was found many times. This chain joins TRBV7-2 and TRBJ2-7, with a tentative D call TRBD2 (5 bases). V gave up 4 bases and J gave up 0 bases, with 13 bases separating them. The germline gives CDR1 SGHTA, CDR2 FQGNSA. The CDR3 contains 15 residues. CDR3 coding DNA: TGTGCCAGCAGCTACGGGAAACGGAGCTCCTACGAGCAGTACTTC. It is translated as CASSYGKRSSYEQYF.

This clonotype has a handful of counts. The gene calls are TRBV7-9 and TRBJ2-1; 9 nucleotides align to TRBD2. Looked up from germline, CDR1 is SEHNR and CDR2 is FQNEAQ (reference sequence). V gave up 1 base and J gave up 8 bases; unmatched junction bases: 3. CDR3 length: 14 amino acids. As DNA, the CDR3 is TGTGCCAGCAGCTTAGGGGGACTAGCCTATGAGCAGTTCTTC. It encodes CASSLGGLAYEQFF.

This clonotype was observed many times. This chain links TRBV12-3 or TRBV12-4 with TRBJ2-2; tentatively, D is TRBD2 (6 bases). This CDR3 has 19 residues. The V and J ends lost 6 bases and 5 bases respectively, with 28 bases between them. The CDR3 is CASSPARTSGRPGTGELFF. The CDR3 DNA follows: TGTGCCAGCAGCCCGGCGAGGACAAGCGGGCGCCCGGGGACCGGGGAGCTGTTTTTT.

This clonotype showed up many times. The chain joins TRBV6-1 to TRBJ1-6, with D perhaps matching TRBD1 (5 bases). Trimming left V 5 bases short and J 9 bases short, with 8 bases between. Germline CDR1 is MNHNS and CDR2 is SASEGT. The CDR3 has 12 residues. CDR3 region: CASSLGVSPLHF. For the CDR3, the DNA is TGTGCCAGCAGTTTGGGGGTTTCACCCCTCCACTTT.

This clonotype was seen a few times. This rearrangement joins TRBV20-1 to TRBJ2-3; possible D gene TRBD2, 7 bases. The V and J ends lost 0 bases and 3 bases respectively, with 16 bases between them. Per germline, CDR1 DFQATT and CDR2 SNEGSKA (reference sequence). CDR3 length: 16 residues. The chain's CDR3 is CSARERGGVVTDTQYF. The CDR3 coding sequence is TGCAGTGCTAGAGAGAGGGGGGGGGTAGTTACAGATACGCAGTATTTT.

This clonotype was detected ten times or more. The chain combines TRBV28 with TRBJ2-7; 8 nucleotides line up with TRBD1. The CDR3 has 14 amino acids. CDR1 is MDHEN and CDR2 is SYDVKM in the germline V gene. With V trimmed by 6 bases and J by 1 base, 5 bases remained unmatched. CDR3: CASRIQGGSYEQYF. The CDR3, as DNA: TGTGCCAGCAGGATACAGGGGGGTTCCTACGAGCAGTACTTC. Variable domain in full (rest from reference TRBV28 and TRBJ2-7): DVKVTQSSRYLVKRTGEKVFLECVQDMDHENMFWYRQDPGLGLRLIYFSYDVKMKEKGDIPEGYSVSREKKERFSLILESASTNQTSMYLCASRIQGGSYEQYFGPGTRLTVT.

This clonotype came up a few times. The J gene is TRBJ2-5, the V gene TRBV12-3 or TRBV12-4; no clear D. The ends were cut back, 2 bases at V and 1 base at J, with 8 bases in the middle. The CDR3 covers 14 residues. In nucleotides, the CDR3 is TGTGCCAGCAGTTTAAAACCTATCCAAGAGACCCAGTACTTC. Translated: CASSLKPIQETQYF.

CDR3 in DNA: TGTGCCAGCAGCTTCCCCGGGACAGGGGGTTTTGGTGAAAAACTGTTTTTT. This sequence encodes CASSFPGTGGFGEKLFF. V gene TRBV28 combines with J gene TRBJ1-4; 11 nucleotides line up with TRBD1. This CDR3 contains 17 residues. Germline CDR1 is MDHEN and CDR2 is SYDVKM. V gave up 6 bases and J gave up 7 bases; unmatched junction bases: 13.

The chain has TRBV19 and TRBJ1-5; TRBD1 aligns across 10 bases. Germline V lookup: CDR1 LNHDA, CDR2 SQIVND (reference sequence). V trimming: 0 bases; J trimming: 4 bases; junction bases outside the gene matches: 15. The CDR3 is 20 amino acids. CDR3 sequence: CASSIDLTGQGLIANQPQHF. CDR3 in DNA: TGTGCCAGTAGTATAGATCTCACGGGACAGGGGTTAATAGCGAATCAGCCCCAGCATTTT.